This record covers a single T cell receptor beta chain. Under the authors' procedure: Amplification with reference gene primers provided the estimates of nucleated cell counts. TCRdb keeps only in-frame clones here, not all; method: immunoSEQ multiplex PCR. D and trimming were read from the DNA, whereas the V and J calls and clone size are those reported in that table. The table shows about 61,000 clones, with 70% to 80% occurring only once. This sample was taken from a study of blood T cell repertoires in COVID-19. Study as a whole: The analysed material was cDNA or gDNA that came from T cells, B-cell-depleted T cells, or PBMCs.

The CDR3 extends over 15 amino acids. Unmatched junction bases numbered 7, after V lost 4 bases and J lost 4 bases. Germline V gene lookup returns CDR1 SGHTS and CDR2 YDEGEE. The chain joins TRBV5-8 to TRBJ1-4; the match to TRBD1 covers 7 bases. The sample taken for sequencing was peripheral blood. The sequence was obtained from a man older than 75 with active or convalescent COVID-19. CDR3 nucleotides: TGTGCCAGCAGCGAGGGACAGCGAATTAATGAAAAACTGTTTTTT. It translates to CASSEGQRINEKLFF.